This T cell receptor beta chain is drawn from a study of blood T cell repertoires in COVID-19. The wider study: From T cells, B-cell-depleted T cells, or PBMCs came the material, which was cDNA or gDNA.

TCRdb keeps only in-frame clones here, not all; method: immunoSEQ multiplex PCR. This sample yields 150,000 to 200,000 clones, of which roughly 80% are seen a single time; around 2.4% belongs to the top ten. The CDR3 extends over 13 amino acids. In germline, CDR1 is SNHLY, CDR2 FYNNEI. Losses at the gene ends were 7 bases for V and 17 bases for J; bases not matched to a gene: 11. The TCR comes from a human donor with acute or convalescent COVID-19. The donor label of this sample is uncertain. The sample was peripheral blood. The rearrangement links TRBV2 to TRBJ1-6; 10 bases are shared with TRBD1. CDR3 bases: TGTGCCAGCACCGGGACAGGGGCGATTGGTATCCACTTT. This sequence encodes CASTGTGAIGIHF.